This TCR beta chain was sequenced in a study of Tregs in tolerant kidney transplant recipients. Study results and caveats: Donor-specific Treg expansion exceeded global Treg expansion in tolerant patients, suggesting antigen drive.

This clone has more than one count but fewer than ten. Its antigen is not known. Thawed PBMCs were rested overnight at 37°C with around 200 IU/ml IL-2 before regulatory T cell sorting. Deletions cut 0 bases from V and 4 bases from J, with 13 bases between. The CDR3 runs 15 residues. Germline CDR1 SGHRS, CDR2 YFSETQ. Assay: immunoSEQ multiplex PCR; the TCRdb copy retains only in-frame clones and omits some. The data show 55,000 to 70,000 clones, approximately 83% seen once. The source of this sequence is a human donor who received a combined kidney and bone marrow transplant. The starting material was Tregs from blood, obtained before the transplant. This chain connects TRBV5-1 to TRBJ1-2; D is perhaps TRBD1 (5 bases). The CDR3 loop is CASSLGRDGSYGYTF. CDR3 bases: TGCGCCAGCAGCTTGGGCCGGGACGGCTCCTATGGCTACACCTTC.